This TCR beta chain was identified during a study of T cell responses to AZD1222 COVID-19 vaccine. Whole-study results and caveats: Clonal diversity may have been underestimated in mostly white British donors.

This CDR3 comprises 15 residues. The V end lost 3 bases, the J end lost 6 bases, and 15 bases lay between the germline ends. Germline V gene sequence: CDR1 MNHNS, CDR2 SASEGT. Sequencing used immunoSEQ multiplex PCR; TCRdb keeps in-frame clones, though not all of them. This table has about 150,000 clones, more than 85% appearing once. On this clone itself: Its antigen is undetermined.

This chain uses TRBV6-1 with TRBJ1-5, with a tentative D call TRBD1 (5 bases). This receptor was taken from an adult who received the AZD1222 COVID-19 vaccine. Specimen: peripheral blood, collected 28 days after the second AZD1222 dose. CDR3 region: CASSDQTGYGQPQHF. CDR3 bases: TGTGCCAGCAGTGACCAAACAGGTTACGGTCAGCCCCAGCATTTT.